A single sample is the source of the 24 T cell receptor beta chains below, sequenced in a study of radiation and T cells in renal cell carcinoma (TCRdb year 2020). Read against the paper, the sample's time point label means: baseline pretreatment blood. Per the publication, the treatment or condition label means: 15 Gy SBRT to primary tumor, nephrectomy 4 weeks later. Receptors were amplified or captured by the immunoSEQ multiplex PCR assay. TCRdb obtained this table from immuneACCESS and retained in-frame rearrangements with V and J assigned. These tables miss some clones; where compared with another copy, unresolved V genes account for less than half of the shortfall, and the remainder is unexplained. Here the sample has about 140,000 clones; over 80% occur a single time. 20% to 25% of the sample goes to the ten largest clones. Sample: blood, taken from a patient whose treatment included radiotherapy and nephrectomy. All receptors derive from a woman aged 50 to 65 with renal cell carcinoma.

V gene TRBV20-1 combines with J gene TRBJ1-1, with a weak D call TRBD1 (5 bases). This CDR3 is 10 amino acids long. The germline V gene encodes CDR1 DFQATT and CDR2 SNEGSKA (reference sequence). The CDR3 DNA follows: TGCTCTAGGGGCGTCACTGAAGCTTTCTTT. Encoded protein: CSRGVTEAFF.

The genes are TRBV28 and TRBJ1-1; 8 bases are a match to TRBD1. The CDR3 is made up of 15 amino acids. Looked up from germline, CDR1 is MDHEN and CDR2 is SYDVKM. Losses at the gene ends were 3 bases for V and 0 bases for J; bases not matched to a gene: 3. The CDR3 DNA follows: TGTGCCAGCAGTTTGGGGACAGGAATGAACACTGAAGCTTTCTTT. It translates to CASSLGTGMNTEAFF.

The V gene is TRBV29-1, the J gene TRBJ1-5; a possible D gene is TRBD1 (6 bases). This CDR3 has 14 amino acids. With 6 bases removed from V and 2 bases from J, the gap between germline ends came to 14 bases. The germline V gene encodes CDR1 SQVTM and CDR2 ANQGSEA. The CDR3 here is CSVTGSGGNQPQHF. The CDR3 nucleotides read TGCAGCGTCACAGGGTCGGGCGGCAATCAGCCCCAGCATTTT.

The genes are TRBV5-6 and TRBJ1-5, with 9 bases identical to TRBD1. After removal of 4 bases from V and 10 bases from J, the junction contained 6 bases not matched to a gene. CDR1 is SGHDT and CDR2 is YYEEEE in the germline V gene. The CDR3 has 13 amino acids. This CDR3 reads CASSQQGARPQHF. DNA of the CDR3: TGTGCCAGCAGCCAACAGGGGGCTAGACCCCAGCATTTT.

The chain employs TRBV28 and TRBJ1-2, with TRBD1 identical over 7 bases. After removal of 5 bases from V and 2 bases from J, the junction contained 5 bases not matched to a gene. Germline CDR1 and CDR2: MDHEN and SYDVKM. The CDR3 loop spans 14 amino acids. In DNA, the CDR3 is TGTGCCAGCAGTAAGGGGGCAGGGAACTATGGCTACACCTTC. Its translation is CASSKGAGNYGYTF.

The rearrangement uses TRBV15 and TRBJ2-3; D unresolved. Trimming stripped 5 bases from V and 0 bases from J, with 12 bases between. Germline assignment: CDR1 LNHNV and CDR2 YYDKDF (reference sequence). The CDR3 loop spans 15 amino acids. DNA of the CDR3: TGTGCCACCAGCCCACGCCCTGCTAGCACAGATACGCAGTATTTT. It specifies CATSPRPASTDTQYF.

The chain has TRBV5-8 and TRBJ2-7, with TRBD1 identical over 7 bases. Germline V gene sequence: CDR1 SGHTS, CDR2 YDEGEE. The V segment lost 3 bases and the J segment 4 bases; nucleotides outside the gene matches: 10. The CDR3 spans 15 residues. This CDR3 reads CASSSLWDSAYEQYF. In DNA, the CDR3 is TGTGCCAGCAGCTCGCTCTGGGACAGCGCTTACGAGCAGTACTTC.

Only one count was recorded for this clone. The gene calls are TRBV20-1 and TRBJ1-5; D gene ambiguous. The germline V gene encodes CDR1 DFQATT and CDR2 SNEGSKA (reference sequence). The CDR3 loop spans 10 amino acids. Between the trimmed V and J ends, which lost 3 bases and 4 bases, there was a span of 1 base. In DNA form, the CDR3 reads TGCAGTGCTAGTAATCAGCCCCAGCATTTT. Protein sequence: CSASNQPQHF.

CDR3 coding DNA: TGTGCCAGCAGTTACGATCCTAATAATTCACCCCTCCACTTT. Its translation is CASSYDPNNSPLHF. The chain combines TRBV6-5 with TRBJ1-6, with no clear D. Trimming left V 2 bases short and J 5 bases short, with 7 bases between. The germline CDR1 and CDR2 sequences are MNHEY and SVGAGI. This CDR3 contains 14 residues.

J is TRBJ1-2 and V is TRBV10-3, with 8 nucleotides matching TRBD1. The CDR3 totals 14 residues. The germline V gene has CDR1 ENHRY and CDR2 SYGVKD. The J segment lost 0 bases and the V segment lost 7 bases, leaving 4 bases of the junction unmatched. The CDR3 reads CAITSDRANYGYTF. CDR3 bases: TGTGCCATCACCTCGGACAGGGCTAACTATGGCTACACCTTC.

In its sample, this clone was seen once. The V gene is TRBV5-1, the J gene TRBJ2-7; the D is unclear. This CDR3 region has 12 residues. Germline V CDR1 and CDR2: SGHRS, YFSETQ. The ends were cut back, 6 bases at V and 6 bases at J, with 13 bases in the middle. CDR3 in amino acids: CASNEADSEQYF. The CDR3 DNA is TGCGCCAGCAACGAGGCCGATTCCGAGCAGTACTTC.

The rearrangement links TRBV5-1 to TRBJ2-7; 12 bases fit TRBD2. The ends lost 7 bases at V and 4 bases at J; junction bases unmatched: 15. The CDR3 length is 17 residues. Germline assignment: CDR1 SGHRS and CDR2 YFSETQ. The CDR3 reads CASLGLAGGPALYEQYF. The CDR3 nucleotides are TGCGCCAGCTTGGGGCTAGCGGGAGGGCCCGCCTTATACGAGCAGTACTTC.

The V gene is TRBV15, the J gene TRBJ2-7; D possibly corresponds to TRBD2 (5 bases). The V end was cut by 3 bases, the J end by 7 bases, with 16 bases between. Germline V lookup: CDR1 LNHNV, CDR2 YYDKDF (reference sequence). CDR3 length: 14 amino acids. The CDR3 region has the DNA TGTGCCACCAGCAGCCTGATCGTTACGGGGGAGCAGTACTTC. The encoded protein is CATSSLIVTGEQYF.

The V gene is TRBV11-2, the J gene TRBJ1-1, with 9 bases identical to TRBD1. The J segment lost 0 bases and the V segment lost 4 bases, leaving 6 bases of the junction unmatched. Germline CDR1 reads SGHAT; CDR2 reads FQNNGV. This CDR3 is 16 amino acids long. The CDR3 DNA reads as TGTGCCAGCAGCTACAGGACAGGGGTTATGAACACTGAAGCTTTCTTT. It yields the protein CASSYRTGVMNTEAFF.

The chain joins TRBV5-6 to TRBJ1-2; D unresolved. The germline CDR1 and CDR2 sequences are SGHDT and YYEEEE. The length of the CDR3 is 12 residues. V gave up 4 bases and J gave up 4 bases, with 8 bases separating them. The CDR3 protein is CASSKAPYGYTF. CDR3 nucleotide sequence: TGTGCCAGCAGCAAAGCACCCTATGGCTACACCTTC.

V usage is TRBV5-1 and J usage is TRBJ2-3, with 7 bases matching TRBD2. Germline loops: CDR1 SGHRS, CDR2 YFSETQ. The CDR3 sequence is 15 residues long. Losses at the gene ends were 0 bases for V and 8 bases for J; bases not matched to a gene: 9. In DNA, the CDR3 is TGCGCCAGCAGCTTGGATGCGGGAGAGGAGACTACGCAGTATTTT. This codes for CASSLDAGEETTQYF.

The chain has TRBV5-4 and TRBJ2-6; no clear D. V shed 3 bases and J shed 0 bases, with 10 bases lying between them. The CDR3 covers 16 residues. The germline V gene encodes CDR1 SGHNT and CDR2 YYREEE (reference sequence). The CDR3: CASSSAGYSGANVLTF. The CDR3 nucleotides read TGTGCCAGCAGCTCGGCCGGGTACTCTGGGGCCAACGTCCTGACTTTC.

The chain carries TRBV6-5 and TRBJ2-1; possibly TRBD1 or TRBD2 for D (5 bases each). Trimming removed 5 bases from V and 1 base from J, with 9 bases in between. Germline values: CDR1 MNHEY, CDR2 SVGAGI. CDR3 size: 14 residues. The DNA of the CDR3 is TGTGCCAGCAGTGGGACGGAGTCCTACAATGAGCAGTTCTTC. Translated: CASSGTESYNEQFF.

DNA of the CDR3: TGTGCCAGCAGCCAAGTCGGAGTGGAGGATGGCTACACCTTC. Protein product: CASSQVGVEDGYTF. V is TRBV4-2 and J is TRBJ1-2, with D unresolved. CDR3 size: 14 residues. Germline V gene lookup returns CDR1 LGHNA and CDR2 YNFKEQ. V dropped 1 base and J dropped 6 bases, with 12 bases sitting between them.

This clone appeared a few times. The rearrangement uses TRBV19 and TRBJ2-6; 8 nucleotides align to TRBD2. Looked up from germline, CDR1 is LNHDA and CDR2 is SQIVND (reference sequence). The CDR3 covers 15 residues. With V trimmed by 6 bases and J by 3 bases, 4 bases remained unmatched. The CDR3 nucleotides are TGTGCCAGTAGCGGGGGGGCCCATGGGGCCAACGTCCTGACTTTC. This gives the protein CASSGGAHGANVLTF.

The CDR3 spells CASSLRLRTSYEQYF. Written as DNA, the CDR3 is TGTGCCAGCAGCTTGAGACTACGCACGTCCTACGAGCAGTACTTC. V usage is TRBV5-6 and J usage is TRBJ2-7; D is perhaps TRBD2 (5 bases). Germline CDR1 and CDR2: SGHDT and YYEEEE. The CDR3 runs 15 residues. Trimming pared 1 base from V and 1 base from J, leaving 12 bases between.

V and J are TRBV7-8 and TRBJ1-2; D remains unclear. The CDR3 contains 15 residues. Germline values: CDR1 SGHVS, CDR2 FQNEAQ. Trimming took off 0 bases at V and 2 bases at J, with 10 bases between the two ends. CDR3 in DNA: TGTGCCAGCAGCTTAGCAGGCAGCGCCAACTATGGCTACACCTTC. Its translation is CASSLAGSANYGYTF.

The V gene is TRBV7-9, the J gene TRBJ1-4; no clear D gene. Trimming stripped 5 bases from V and 8 bases from J, with 12 bases between. CDR1 SEHNR and CDR2 FQNEAQ come from the germline V gene (reference sequence). This CDR3 comprises 13 residues. The CDR3 spells CASSRNYGEKLFF. The CDR3 DNA sequence: TGTGCCAGCAGCCGGAATTATGGGGAAAAACTGTTTTTT.

This rearrangement joins TRBV30 to TRBJ1-2; 8 positions match TRBD1. CDR3 size: 12 residues. J gave up 6 bases and V 2 bases, and 2 bases lay outside the gene matches. Germline V lookup: CDR1 GTSNPN, CDR2 SVGIG (reference sequence). The CDR3 DNA reads as TGTGCCTGGAGTAACAGGGGGGATGGCTACACCTTC. Residues: CAWSNRGDGYTF.